Here is one T cell receptor (beta chain) with its context. The antigen remains undetermined. This CDR3 spans 12 amino acids. V lost 2 bases, J lost 7 bases, and 5 bases stayed unmatched. CDR1 and CDR2 from the germline V gene are SQVTM and ANQGSEA. The sample originates from a study of CD8+CD57+ T cells in acquired aplastic anemia. Study information: Recorded DNA amounts for sorted CD4+ and CD8+ cells had an average of approximately 3 ug. The average read count for CD4+ cells in healthy donors was 9 million to 14 million. Study findings and constraints: Patients showed no significant difference from controls in CD8+ Simpson's diversity. In common between the patients and the controls were approximately 30 CD8+ CDR3 sequences.

Profiles of TCR beta VDJ and CDR3 were generated from a genomic DNA template. TCRdb recomputed calls from the reads with MiXCR, one row per CDR3 protein. The table lists some 42,000 distinct CDR3 sequences, approximately 71% of them singletons. This sequence was found in a human donor in good health, serving as a control. Sequencing was done on a sample of sorted CD4+, CD8+, or CD8+CD57+ T cells (not recorded which) from PBMCs. The chain recombines TRBV29-1 with TRBJ2-7; TRBD1 agrees at 7 bases. The CDR3 sequence: CSVETGAREQYF. CDR3 coding DNA: TGCAGCGTTGAAACAGGGGCTCGGGAGCAGTACTTC.